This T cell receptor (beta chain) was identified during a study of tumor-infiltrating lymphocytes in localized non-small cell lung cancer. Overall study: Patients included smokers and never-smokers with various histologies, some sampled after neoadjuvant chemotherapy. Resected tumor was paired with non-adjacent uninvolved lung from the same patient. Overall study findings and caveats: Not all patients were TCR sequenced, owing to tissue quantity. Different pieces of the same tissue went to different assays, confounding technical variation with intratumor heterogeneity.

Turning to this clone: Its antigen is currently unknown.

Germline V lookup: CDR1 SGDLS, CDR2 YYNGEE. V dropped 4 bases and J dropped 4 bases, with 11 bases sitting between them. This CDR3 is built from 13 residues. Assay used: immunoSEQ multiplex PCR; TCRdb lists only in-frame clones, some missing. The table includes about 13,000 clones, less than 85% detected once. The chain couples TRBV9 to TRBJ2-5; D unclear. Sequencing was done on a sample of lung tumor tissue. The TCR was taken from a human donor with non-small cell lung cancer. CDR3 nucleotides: TGTGCCAGCAGCCCAACCCCAGGAGAGACCCAGTACTTC. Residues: CASSPTPGETQYF.